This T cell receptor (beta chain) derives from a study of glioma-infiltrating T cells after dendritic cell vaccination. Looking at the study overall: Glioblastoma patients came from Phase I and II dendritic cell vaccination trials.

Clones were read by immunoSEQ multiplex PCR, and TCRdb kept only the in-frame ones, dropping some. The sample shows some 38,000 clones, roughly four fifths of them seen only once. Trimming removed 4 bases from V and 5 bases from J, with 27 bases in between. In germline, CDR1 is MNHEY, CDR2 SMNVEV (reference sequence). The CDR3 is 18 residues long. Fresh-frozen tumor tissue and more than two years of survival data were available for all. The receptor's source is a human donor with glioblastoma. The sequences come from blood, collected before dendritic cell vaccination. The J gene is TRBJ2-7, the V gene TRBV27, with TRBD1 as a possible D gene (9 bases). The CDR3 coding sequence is TGTGCCAGCAGTTCTCTTCGGGAGGGGACAGGGATGAGGAACGAGCAGTACTTC. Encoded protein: CASSSLREGTGMRNEQYF.